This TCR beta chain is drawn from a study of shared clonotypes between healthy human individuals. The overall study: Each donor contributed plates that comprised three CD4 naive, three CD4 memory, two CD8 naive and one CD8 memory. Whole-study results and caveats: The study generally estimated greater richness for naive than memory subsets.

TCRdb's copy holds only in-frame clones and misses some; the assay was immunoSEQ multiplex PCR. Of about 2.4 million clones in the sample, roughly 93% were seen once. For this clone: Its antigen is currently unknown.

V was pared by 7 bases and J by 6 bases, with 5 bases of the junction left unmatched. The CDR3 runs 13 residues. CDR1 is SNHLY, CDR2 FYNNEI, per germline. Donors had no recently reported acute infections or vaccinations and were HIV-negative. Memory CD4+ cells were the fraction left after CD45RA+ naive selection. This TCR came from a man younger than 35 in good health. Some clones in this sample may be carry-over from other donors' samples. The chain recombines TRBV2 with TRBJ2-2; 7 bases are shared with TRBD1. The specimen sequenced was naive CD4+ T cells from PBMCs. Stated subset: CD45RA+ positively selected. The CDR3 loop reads CASNMRGPGELFF. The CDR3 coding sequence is TGTGCCAGCAATATGAGGGGGCCCGGGGAGCTGTTTTTT.